These 14 T cell receptor beta chains originate from one sample sequenced in a study of blood T cell repertoires in COVID-19. Produced via immunoSEQ multiplex PCR; TCRdb's table is partial and in-frame only. The data contain 50,000 to 55,000 clones, more than 75% of them seen just once; the ten biggest clones take up about 22%. The sample was peripheral blood. These receptors came from a woman older than 75 with acute or convalescent COVID-19.

CDR3 in amino acids: CASSLANRGPYNEQFF. CDR3 nucleotides: TGTGCCAGCAGCTTAGCGAATAGGGGGCCCTACAATGAGCAGTTCTTC. V is TRBV7-9 and J is TRBJ2-1; 7 nucleotides match TRBD1. The CDR3 is 16 residues long. Germline V lookup: CDR1 SEHNR, CDR2 FQNEAQ (reference sequence). The trim removed 0 bases at V and 2 bases at J, leaving 4 bases unmatched.

This sequence joins TRBV3-1 (or the pseudogene TRBV3-2) and TRBJ1-4, with no clear D. This CDR3 contains 16 residues. V was pared by 0 bases and J by 2 bases, with 10 bases between. Germline CDR1 LGHDT, CDR2 YNNKEL (reference sequence). The CDR3: CASSQDRGWTNEKLFF. The DNA of the CDR3 is TGTGCCAGCAGCCAAGATAGAGGGTGGACTAATGAAAAACTGTTTTTT.

The chain joins TRBV9 to TRBJ2-3; 8 bases fit TRBD2. V lost 0 bases and J lost 4; bases outside the gene matches: 4. The CDR3 totals 15 residues. Germline loops: CDR1 SGDLS, CDR2 YYNGEE. The CDR3 DNA reads as TGTGCCAGCAGCGTAGCGGCGGGAGGCCCAGATACGCAGTATTTT. Translating gives CASSVAAGGPDTQYF.

The chain is built from TRBV7-9 and TRBJ1-1; a possible D gene is TRBD1 (5 bases). There are 14 residues in the CDR3. The ends were cut back, 0 bases at V and 1 base at J, with 6 bases in the middle. From germline, CDR1 is SEHNR and CDR2 FQNEAQ (reference sequence). The chain's CDR3 is CASSLAGGNTEAFF. The DNA of the CDR3 is TGTGCCAGCAGCTTAGCGGGGGGGAACACTGAAGCTTTCTTT.

The chain is built from TRBV2 and TRBJ1-3, with D maybe TRBD1 (6 bases). The CDR3 is made up of 16 amino acids. V lost 7 bases and J 4 bases, leaving 20 bases between the germline ends. The V gene's germline CDR1 is SNHLY and CDR2 FYNNEI. The CDR3 DNA sequence: TGTGCCAGCACCCCCGGGGTCGGGACACCCGGAAACACCATATATTTT. It encodes CASTPGVGTPGNTIYF.

The chain carries TRBV9 and TRBJ1-1; D is possibly TRBD1 (5 bases). This CDR3 has 19 amino acids. The V end was cut by 0 bases, the J end by 1 base, with 22 bases between. Germline-derived CDR1 and CDR2 are SGDLS and YYNGEE. CDR3 protein: CASSVEASGWYEENTEAFF. CDR3 nucleotide sequence: TGTGCCAGCAGCGTAGAGGCTTCAGGGTGGTATGAGGAGAACACTGAAGCTTTCTTT.

The gene calls are TRBV5-6 and TRBJ2-7; no clear D. The CDR3 extends over 14 amino acids. The germline V gene has CDR1 SGHDT and CDR2 YYEEEE. V was trimmed by 4 bases and J by 0 bases, leaving 11 bases between them. DNA of the CDR3: TGTGCCAGCAGCCAATATAGAGGCTCCTACGAGCAGTACGTC. As protein: CASSQYRGSYEQYV.

V usage is TRBV19 and J usage is TRBJ2-2, with 7 bases matching TRBD1. The CDR3 has 15 amino acids. The germline V gene has CDR1 LNHDA and CDR2 SQIVND (reference sequence). Germline trimming cut 8 bases from V and 0 bases from J; bases unmatched to any gene: 6. The CDR3 nucleotides read TGTGCCAGTCGTACCGGGACAGCGAACACCGGGGAGCTGTTTTTT. Residues: CASRTGTANTGELFF.

This chain links TRBV3-1 (or the pseudogene TRBV3-2) with TRBJ1-5, with D maybe TRBD1 (5 bases). Germline V CDR1 and CDR2: LGHDT, YNNKEL (reference sequence). Trimming took 0 bases from V and 7 from J, leaving 10 bases between them. This CDR3 contains 14 residues. CDR3: CASSQEEGSQPQHF. CDR3 nucleotides: TGTGCCAGCAGCCAAGAGGAGGGGAGCCAGCCCCAGCATTTT.

This rearrangement joins TRBV6-1 to TRBJ2-3, with 8 bases aligning to TRBD2. CDR3 length: 16 residues. After removal of 4 bases from V and 5 bases from J, the junction contained 11 bases not matched to a gene. Germline assignment: CDR1 MNHNS and CDR2 SASEGT. This CDR3 is CASSAGLGIGVDTQYF. The CDR3 DNA follows: TGTGCCAGCAGTGCGGGACTAGGGATAGGGGTAGATACGCAGTATTTT.

The genes are TRBV7-3 and TRBJ2-1, with TRBD2 identical over 13 bases. The CDR3 has 15 residues. Unmatched junction bases numbered 5, after V lost 5 bases and J lost 7 bases. Germline CDR1 is SGHTA and CDR2 is FQGTGA. The CDR3 region is CASSRTSGSNNEQFF. CDR3 nucleotides: TGTGCCAGCAGCCGGACTAGCGGGAGTAATAATGAGCAGTTCTTC.

CDR3 sequence: CASSPQDRGNTGELFF. As DNA, the CDR3 is TGTGCCAGCAGCCCCCAGGACAGGGGTAACACCGGGGAGCTGTTTTTT. The V and J genes are TRBV11-2 and TRBJ2-2; 9 bases agree with TRBD1. Germline CDR1 is SGHAT and CDR2 is FQNNGV. This CDR3 is built from 16 residues. J gave up 2 bases and V 5 bases, and 6 bases lay outside the gene matches. The full variable domain, with the rest looked up from reference TRBV11-2 and TRBJ2-2, is EAGVAQSPRYKIIEKRQSVAFWCNPISGHATLYWYQQILGQGPKLLIQFQNNGVVDDSQLPKDRFSAERLKGVDSTLKIQPAKLEDSAVYLCASSPQDRGNTGELFFGEGSRLTVL.

The J gene is TRBJ2-7, the V gene TRBV21-1; TRBD2 is taken as the D call from the table, unchecked against the DNA. TRBV21-1 is a documented pseudogene. There are 14 residues in the CDR3. CDR3 loop: CASSKAVTAYEQYV. CDR3 sequence (DNA): TGTGCCAGCAGCAAAGCTGTAACTGCCTACGAGCAGTACGTC.

The rearrangement links TRBV27 to TRBJ2-7, with D perhaps matching TRBD1 (6 bases). The V end was cut by 5 bases, the J end by 7 bases, with 21 bases between. The length of the CDR3 is 15 residues. The V gene's germline CDR1 is MNHEY and CDR2 SMNVEV (reference sequence). CDR3 residues: CASSPNRAKLWEQYF. In DNA, the CDR3 is TGTGCCAGCAGTCCGAACAGGGCTAAACTTTGGGAGCAGTACTTC.